This T cell receptor beta chain was captured in a study of blood T cell repertoires in COVID-19. On the study more broadly: Sites in the United States, Italy and Spain provided acute and convalescent COVID-19 samples.

Libraries were prepared by immunoSEQ multiplex PCR; TCRdb keeps only in-frame clonotypes and omits some of them. Of roughly 340,000 clones listed, around 90% are singletons. The CDR3 is 15 residues long. The J segment lost 3 bases and the V segment lost 4 bases, leaving 6 bases of the junction unmatched. Germline V gene lookup returns CDR1 SGHDT and CDR2 YYEEEE. The sequence came from a woman aged 25 to 39 with COVID-19, enrolled during active disease. The sample taken for sequencing was peripheral blood. The genes are TRBV5-6 and TRBJ2-5, with 10 bases fitting TRBD1. The CDR3 coding sequence is TGTGCCAGCAGCCTGACAGGGGGCGCGGAAGAGACCCAGTACTTC. Its protein is CASSLTGGAEETQYF.